The rows below give T cell receptor beta chains drawn from one sample of a study of blood T cell repertoires in COVID-19. Profiled with immunoSEQ multiplex PCR; TCRdb holds only in-frame clones, not every one. This table has 250,000 to 300,000 clones, approximately 90% appearing once. Sequencing input: PBMCs or T cells enriched from blood (not recorded which). Receptor source: a man younger than 35 who had recovered from COVID-19. The CDR3 runs from the conserved cysteine through the conserved F or W. Each record gives: clone size, D gene, CDR3 length, V gene, J gene, CDR3 DNA, CDR3 protein. The D gene is left open where the match is weak. Where a row states a size, it is once, few, many or the class of an expanded clone; other rows omit it.

clone_size: -
d_call: -
cdr3_length: 11
v_call: TRBV20-1
j_call: TRBJ2-1
cdr3_nt: TGCAGTGCTAGTAGGGGTAATGAGCAGTTCTTC
cdr3_aa: CSASRGNEQFF

clone_size: once
d_call: -
cdr3_length: 15
v_call: TRBV7-9
j_call: TRBJ2-2
cdr3_nt: TGTGCCAGCAGAGCCGGTGGGGGCAGCCGAACGGAGCTGTTTTTT
cdr3_aa: CASRAGGGSRTELFF

clone_size: -
d_call: TRBD2
cdr3_length: 14
v_call: TRBV19
j_call: TRBJ2-7
cdr3_nt: TGTGCCAGTAGTCTTGGACTAGAGACCTACGAGCAGTACTTC
cdr3_aa: CASSLGLETYEQYF

clone_size: few
d_call: -
cdr3_length: 15
v_call: TRBV5-4
j_call: TRBJ1-3
cdr3_nt: TGTGCCAGCAGCCCACCCTCGGGATCTGGAAACACCATATATTTT
cdr3_aa: CASSPPSGSGNTIYF

clone_size: once
d_call: -
cdr3_length: 16
v_call: TRBV5-6
j_call: TRBJ2-2
cdr3_nt: TGTGCCAGCAGCTTGCCGGAGGGACCGAACACCGGGGAGCTGTTTTTT
cdr3_aa: CASSLPEGPNTGELFF

clone_size: -
d_call: -
cdr3_length: 14
v_call: TRBV10-2
j_call: TRBJ2-7
cdr3_nt: TGCGCCACCTCCGGGACTCCCCAACCTAACGAGCAGTACTTC
cdr3_aa: CATSGTPQPNEQYF

clone_size: -
d_call: TRBD1
cdr3_length: 16
v_call: TRBV30
j_call: TRBJ1-1
cdr3_nt: TGTGCCTGGAAACGTGGGACAGGGGGCTGGGGGACTGAAGCTTTCTTT
cdr3_aa: CAWKRGTGGWGTEAFF

clone_size: -
d_call: -
cdr3_length: 14
v_call: TRBV5-5
j_call: TRBJ1-5
cdr3_nt: TGTGCCAGCAGCTTGGGCAGTAGCAATCAGCCCCAGCATTTT
cdr3_aa: CASSLGSSNQPQHF

clone_size: -
d_call: -
cdr3_length: 17
v_call: TRBV14
j_call: TRBJ2-7
cdr3_nt: TGTGCCAGCAGCCAAGGGCAGGGGCTAACCTTATCCTACGAGCAGTACTTC
cdr3_aa: CASSQGQGLTLSYEQYF

clone_size: -
d_call: -
cdr3_length: 13
v_call: TRBV28
j_call: TRBJ1-1
cdr3_nt: TGTGCCAGCAGGGACAGAGAGAACACTGAAGCTTTCTTT
cdr3_aa: CASRDRENTEAFF

clone_size: -
d_call: TRBD1
cdr3_length: 15
v_call: TRBV5-1
j_call: TRBJ1-4
cdr3_nt: TGCGCCAGCAGCTTACGACAGGGGCTCAGTGAAAAACTGTTTTTT
cdr3_aa: CASSLRQGLSEKLFF

clone_size: -
d_call: TRBD1
cdr3_length: 13
v_call: TRBV5-6
j_call: TRBJ1-2
cdr3_nt: TGTGCCAGCAGCCCCGGGACAGCCGATGGCTACACCTTC
cdr3_aa: CASSPGTADGYTF

clone_size: -
d_call: TRBD2
cdr3_length: 15
v_call: TRBV11-3
j_call: TRBJ2-7
cdr3_nt: TGTGCCAGCAGCTTAGGCGGGGGGGGTTACCACGAGCAGTACTTC
cdr3_aa: CASSLGGGGYHEQYF

clone_size: -
d_call: -
cdr3_length: 13
v_call: TRBV27
j_call: TRBJ2-7
cdr3_nt: TGTGCCAGCAGTTACGGGGTTTCCTACGAGCAGTACTTC
cdr3_aa: CASSYGVSYEQYF

clone_size: -
d_call: -
cdr3_length: 13
v_call: TRBV30
j_call: TRBJ1-1
cdr3_nt: TGTGCCTGGGGAAGGCAGGCCAACACTGAAGCTTTCTTT
cdr3_aa: CAWGRQANTEAFF

clone_size: -
d_call: TRBD2
cdr3_length: 16
v_call: TRBV28
j_call: TRBJ2-1
cdr3_nt: TGTGCCAGCAGAACTAGCGGGTCTCAGGCTTACAATGAGCAGTTCTTC
cdr3_aa: CASRTSGSQAYNEQFF

clone_size: -
d_call: TRBD1
cdr3_length: 15
v_call: TRBV6-5
j_call: TRBJ1-2
cdr3_nt: TGTGCCAGCAGGGCGGGACAGGGGGGATTCTATGGCTACACCTTC
cdr3_aa: CASRAGQGGFYGYTF

clone_size: -
d_call: -
cdr3_length: 13
v_call: TRBV7-2
j_call: TRBJ2-3
cdr3_nt: TGTGCCAGCAGCTTATTAGCTAGAGATACGCAGTATTTT
cdr3_aa: CASSLLARDTQYF

clone_size: -
d_call: -
cdr3_length: 14
v_call: TRBV18
j_call: TRBJ2-7
cdr3_nt: TGTGCCAGCTCACCAGCCACCGCCCGAGGCGAGCAGTACTTC
cdr3_aa: CASSPATARGEQYF

clone_size: -
d_call: TRBD1
cdr3_length: 15
v_call: TRBV27
j_call: TRBJ1-2
cdr3_nt: TGTGCCAGCAGTCATCTGACAGGGGGCTTCGATGGCTACACCTTC
cdr3_aa: CASSHLTGGFDGYTF

clone_size: -
d_call: -
cdr3_length: 11
v_call: TRBV19
j_call: TRBJ2-7
cdr3_nt: TGTGCCAGTAGTATCGGGTACGAGCAGTACTTC
cdr3_aa: CASSIGYEQYF

clone_size: -
d_call: -
cdr3_length: 14
v_call: TRBV4-2
j_call: TRBJ2-5
cdr3_nt: TGTGCCAGCAGCCAACAGACAGGAACGGAGACCCAGTACTTC
cdr3_aa: CASSQQTGTETQYF

clone_size: -
d_call: TRBD1
cdr3_length: 13
v_call: TRBV25-1
j_call: TRBJ2-4
cdr3_nt: TGTGCCAGCAGAAGGGACAGGGCTGACATTCAGTACTTC
cdr3_aa: CASRRDRADIQYF

clone_size: -
d_call: -
cdr3_length: 15
v_call: TRBV13
j_call: TRBJ2-1
cdr3_nt: TGTGCCAGCAGCTTAGGGGGTAGCGCGGCCAATGAGCAGTTCTTC
cdr3_aa: CASSLGGSAANEQFF

clone_size: -
d_call: -
cdr3_length: 12
v_call: TRBV7-9
j_call: TRBJ2-1
cdr3_nt: TGTGCCAGCAGCTTAGCAGCGGGTGAGCAGTTCTTC
cdr3_aa: CASSLAAGEQFF

clone_size: -
d_call: TRBD2
cdr3_length: 14
v_call: TRBV19
j_call: TRBJ2-1
cdr3_nt: TGTGCCAGTAGTATGGGACTAGCCCTCGGTGAGCAGTTCTTC
cdr3_aa: CASSMGLALGEQFF

clone_size: -
d_call: -
cdr3_length: 13
v_call: TRBV28
j_call: TRBJ2-5
cdr3_nt: TGTGCCAGTGGGGCAGGGTCGATGGAGACCCAGTACTTC
cdr3_aa: CASGAGSMETQYF

clone_size: -
d_call: -
cdr3_length: 13
v_call: TRBV3-1/TRBV3-2
j_call: TRBJ1-2
cdr3_nt: TGTGCCAGCAGCCAAACAGAAGACTATGGCTACACCTTC
cdr3_aa: CASSQTEDYGYTF

clone_size: -
d_call: -
cdr3_length: 13
v_call: TRBV10-2
j_call: TRBJ1-1
cdr3_nt: TGCGCCAGCAGTGAGACACTGAACACTGAAGCTTTCTTT
cdr3_aa: CASSETLNTEAFF

clone_size: once
d_call: -
cdr3_length: 15
v_call: TRBV5-4
j_call: TRBJ1-6
cdr3_nt: TGTGCCAGCAGCACGACAGGTCTGGGTCATTCACCCCTCCACTTT
cdr3_aa: CASSTTGLGHSPLHF

clone_size: -
d_call: -
cdr3_length: 13
v_call: TRBV19
j_call: TRBJ2-5
cdr3_nt: TGTGCCAGTAGTAGGGGCAGACAAGAGACCCAGTACTTC
cdr3_aa: CASSRGRQETQYF

clone_size: -
d_call: -
cdr3_length: 14
v_call: TRBV4-1
j_call: TRBJ1-1
cdr3_nt: TGCGCCAGCAGCCAACGGGACATGAACACTGAAGCTTTCTTT
cdr3_aa: CASSQRDMNTEAFF

clone_size: -
d_call: -
cdr3_length: 10
v_call: TRBV2
j_call: TRBJ2-3
cdr3_nt: TGTGCCAGTGTAGTAGATACGCAGTATTTT
cdr3_aa: CASVVDTQYF

clone_size: -
d_call: -
cdr3_length: 17
v_call: TRBV18
j_call: TRBJ1-3
cdr3_nt: TGTGCCAGCTCACCAATCGATCAGGGTGCTTCTGGAAACACCATATATTTT
cdr3_aa: CASSPIDQGASGNTIYF

clone_size: -
d_call: TRBD2
cdr3_length: 20
v_call: TRBV28
j_call: TRBJ2-1
cdr3_nt: TGTGCCAGCACCACATGGGGCCTAGCGGGAGGGCCGAGCTCCTACAATGAGCAGTTCTTC
cdr3_aa: CASTTWGLAGGPSSYNEQFF

clone_size: -
d_call: -
cdr3_length: 18
v_call: TRBV11-2
j_call: TRBJ2-5
cdr3_nt: TGTGCCAGCAGCTCCGACGCGGAGTGGGGGGGCCTCCAAGAGACCCAGTACTTC
cdr3_aa: CASSSDAEWGGLQETQYF

clone_size: -
d_call: -
cdr3_length: 13
v_call: TRBV30
j_call: TRBJ1-6
cdr3_nt: TGTGCCTGGGTAGGGGGAGCCAATTCACCCCTCCACTTT
cdr3_aa: CAWVGGANSPLHF

clone_size: -
d_call: -
cdr3_length: 15
v_call: TRBV5-1
j_call: TRBJ1-1
cdr3_nt: TGCGCCAGCAGCTTGTCAGGGGCGACGGGCACTGAAGCTTTCTTT
cdr3_aa: CASSLSGATGTEAFF

clone_size: -
d_call: TRBD2
cdr3_length: 16
v_call: TRBV28
j_call: TRBJ2-5
cdr3_nt: TGTGCCAGCAGTTTATATAGCGGGAGATCGGAGGAGACCCAGTACTTC
cdr3_aa: CASSLYSGRSEETQYF

clone_size: -
d_call: TRBD1
cdr3_length: 14
v_call: TRBV7-9
j_call: TRBJ1-6
cdr3_nt: TGTGCCAGCAGCGGGACAGGGAATAATTCACCCCTCCACTTT
cdr3_aa: CASSGTGNNSPLHF

clone_size: once
d_call: -
cdr3_length: 15
v_call: TRBV5-8
j_call: TRBJ2-7
cdr3_nt: TGTGCCAGCAGCTTGGTTGCAGGGGTCGACCTCGAGCAGTACTTC
cdr3_aa: CASSLVAGVDLEQYF

clone_size: -
d_call: TRBD1
cdr3_length: 14
v_call: TRBV28
j_call: TRBJ1-5
cdr3_nt: TGTGCCAGCACCTCGGGACAGCTCAATCAGCCCCAGCATTTT
cdr3_aa: CASTSGQLNQPQHF